Listed here are 25 T cell receptor beta chains from one sample, sequenced in a study of blood T cell repertoires in COVID-19. Generated by immunoSEQ multiplex PCR, the TCRdb table keeps only in-frame clones and is missing some. Of about 110,000 clones listed, approximately 80% are singletons. Source material: peripheral blood. Receptors originate from a man aged 65 to 79 with acute or convalescent COVID-19.

The CDR3 DNA is TGTGCCAGCAGCCCATCGGGACTAGCGGGCGGACAAGAGACCCAGTACTTC. This encodes CASSPSGLAGGQETQYF. The V call is TRBV7-3, the J call TRBJ2-5; 12 positions match TRBD2. The CDR3 has 17 residues. Germline V gene data show CDR1 as SGHTA and CDR2 as FQGTGA. The trim removed 5 bases at V and 2 bases at J, leaving 9 bases unmatched. Filled out from reference TRBV7-3 and TRBJ2-5, the complete variable domain reads GAGVSQTPSNKVTEKGKYVELRCDPISGHTALYWYRQSLGQGPEFLIYFQGTGAADDSGLPNDRFFAVRPEGSVSTLKIQRTERGDSAVYLCASSPSGLAGGQETQYFGPGTRLLVL.

The V call is TRBV25-1, the J call TRBJ2-1, with D possibly TRBD2 on 5 matching bases. V was trimmed by 7 bases and J by 3 bases, leaving 7 bases between them. The germline V gene has CDR1 MGHDK and CDR2 SYGVNS. The CDR3 is made up of 12 amino acids. The CDR3 DNA reads as TGTGCCAGCATTGGACTCTACAATGAGCAGTTCTTC. Its translation: CASIGLYNEQFF.

The V gene is TRBV7-9, the J gene TRBJ2-3, with 10 bases that match TRBD2. The ends lost 2 bases at V and 2 bases at J; junction bases unmatched: 4. This CDR3 is 16 amino acids long. Germline V gene data show CDR1 as SEHNR and CDR2 as FQNEAQ (reference sequence). The CDR3 is CASSLQLAGATDTQYF. The CDR3 DNA follows: TGTGCCAGCAGCTTACAGCTAGCGGGGGCCACAGATACGCAGTATTTT.

The chain recombines TRBV2 with TRBJ1-5; D is possibly TRBD1 (6 bases). Germline CDR1 reads SNHLY; CDR2 reads FYNNEI. The CDR3 is 14 amino acids. The V end was cut by 3 bases, the J end by 2 bases, with 8 bases between. CDR3 nucleotide sequence: TGTGCCAGCAGTGAGGGGGCGGGCAATCAGCCCCAGCATTTT. Its translation is CASSEGAGNQPQHF.

The rearrangement uses TRBV7-3 and TRBJ2-6; 7 bases are a match to TRBD1. CDR1 and CDR2 (germline): SGHTA, FQGTGA. Unmatched junction bases numbered 12, after V lost 1 base and J lost 9 bases. This CDR3 is 17 amino acids long. The CDR3 reads CASSLIADRANLNVLTF. The CDR3, as DNA: TGTGCCAGCAGCTTAATAGCAGACAGGGCCAATCTCAACGTCCTGACTTTC.

CDR3 DNA sequence: TGTGCCAGCAGCCCCCTTCCTATCTTCTCTGGAAACACCATATATTTT. This translates into CASSPLPIFSGNTIYF. This rearrangement joins TRBV5-8 to TRBJ1-3; D is unclear. Germline CDR1 is SGHTS and CDR2 is YDEGEE. The germline V and J ends were trimmed by 4 bases and 0 bases, with 14 bases remaining between them. This CDR3 has 16 amino acids.

The chain recombines TRBV25-1 with TRBJ2-2; 7 bases are a match to TRBD1. The V and J ends lost 6 bases and 1 base, in that order; junction bases with no gene match: 11. Germline V gives CDR1 MGHDK, CDR2 SYGVNS. CDR3 length: 17 residues. CDR3: CASSAPPGQKNTGELFF. The DNA of the CDR3 is TGTGCCAGCAGCGCGCCGCCGGGACAGAAGAACACCGGGGAGCTGTTTTTT.

This chain uses TRBV6-6 with TRBJ2-3; 13 bases match TRBD2. V shed 6 bases, J shed 4 bases, and the junction held 7 bases outside the gene matches. This CDR3 has 16 amino acids. Germline assignment: CDR1 MNHNY and CDR2 SVGAGI (reference sequence). The CDR3 DNA reads as TGTGCCAGCAGAAGGACTAGCGGGGGAGGAGCAGATACGCAGTATTTT. Translating gives CASRRTSGGGADTQYF.

The V gene is TRBV14, the J gene TRBJ2-1; 11 bases map to TRBD2. J gave up 3 bases and V 1 base, and 11 bases lay outside the gene matches. CDR1 and CDR2 from the germline V gene are SGHDN and FVKESK. This CDR3 region has 19 residues. CDR3 in DNA: TGTGCCAGCAGCCAAGGTTGGGGACTAGCGGCCTCAATCTACAATGAGCAGTTCTTC. It codes for CASSQGWGLAASIYNEQFF.

Of note for this clone: The junction differs from germline at one of its ends, possibly a read error. V gene TRBV4-3 combines with J gene TRBJ2-7, with 9 bases that match TRBD1. The CDR3 extends over 16 amino acids. Germline V lookup: CDR1 LGHNA, CDR2 YSLEER. The CDR3 sequence is CASSQDSVQGAREQYF. Here the CDR3 DNA reads TGCGCCAGCAGTCAAGATTCGGTACAGGGGGCGCGCGAGCAGTACTTC.

The J gene is TRBJ1-2, the V gene TRBV29-1, with D perhaps TRBD1 (5 bases). This CDR3 has 13 residues. Deletions cut 1 base from V and 8 bases from J, with 14 bases between. The germline V gene has CDR1 SQVTM and CDR2 ANQGSEA. The CDR3 DNA reads TGCAGCGTTGAAGCTCGGGGGGAGACGGGCTACACCTTC. Its translation: CSVEARGETGYTF.

This clone has a handful of counts. This chain uses TRBV5-1 with TRBJ1-2; 8 bases align to TRBD1. The CDR3 runs 15 residues. CDR1 is SGHRS, CDR2 YFSETQ, per germline. Trimming removed 3 bases from V and 2 bases from J; junction bases left unmatched: 6. CDR3 sequence: CASSSTGQGNYGYTF. In DNA, the CDR3 is TGCGCCAGCAGCTCAACCGGACAGGGAAACTATGGCTACACCTTC.

V and J are TRBV19 and TRBJ1-3; D unclear. V was cut by 7 bases and J by 0 bases, with 13 bases left in between. Germline CDR1 reads LNHDA; CDR2 reads SQIVND (reference sequence). The CDR3 has 15 residues. The CDR3 sequence is CASTFGGFSGNTIYF. For the CDR3, the DNA is TGTGCCAGTACCTTCGGCGGGTTCTCTGGAAACACCATATATTTT.

The J gene is TRBJ2-3, the V gene TRBV29-1; TRBD2 aligns across 9 bases. The CDR3 extends over 16 amino acids. The junction had 7 bases not matched to a gene; V was cut back by 2 bases and J by 1 base. Germline V lookup: CDR1 SQVTM, CDR2 ANQGSEA. This CDR3 reads CSVESLAGSRTDTQYF. The CDR3 DNA reads TGCAGCGTTGAAAGCCTAGCGGGGAGTCGCACAGATACGCAGTATTTT.

The V and J genes are TRBV3-1 (or the pseudogene TRBV3-2) and TRBJ2-1, with 7 bases identical to TRBD1. Germline V lookup: CDR1 LGHDT, CDR2 YNNKEL (reference sequence). The CDR3 runs 15 residues. The junction had 8 bases not matched to a gene; V was cut back by 4 bases and J by 5 bases. This CDR3 reads CASSPNLDRDNEQFF. The CDR3 nucleotides are TGTGCCAGCAGCCCAAATCTCGACAGGGACAATGAGCAGTTCTTC.

The J gene is TRBJ1-2, the V gene TRBV2, with TRBD1 matching over 7 bases. V shed 6 bases, J shed 8 bases, and the junction held 6 bases outside the gene matches. The CDR3 extends over 12 amino acids. CDR1 and CDR2 from the germline V gene are SNHLY and FYNNEI. The CDR3 coding sequence is TGTGCCAGCAGCGAGGGGGCGCAAGGCTACACCTTC. Encoded protein: CASSEGAQGYTF.

Here the CDR3 DNA reads TGTGCCAGCAGTGACAGAGTAATCTACAATGAGCAGTTCTTC. Translation: CASSDRVIYNEQFF. J is TRBJ2-1 and V is TRBV28, with TRBD1 as a possible D gene (5 bases). This CDR3 has 14 amino acids. CDR1 is MDHEN, CDR2 SYDVKM, per germline. Deletions cut 5 bases from V and 3 bases from J, with 11 bases between. The full variable domain, completed using reference TRBV28 and TRBJ2-1, is DVKVTQSSRYLVKRTGEKVFLECVQDMDHENMFWYRQDPGLGLRLIYFSYDVKMKEKGDIPEGYSVSREKKERFSLILESASTNQTSMYLCASSDRVIYNEQFFGPGTRLTVL.

This clone was seen only a few times. J is TRBJ2-7 and V is TRBV7-9; D might be TRBD1 (5 bases). Germline assignment: CDR1 SEHNR and CDR2 FQNEAQ (reference sequence). V dropped 7 bases and J dropped 2 bases, with 12 bases sitting between them. This CDR3 has 13 amino acids. The CDR3 coding sequence is TGTGCCAGCAACCCTGACAGTACCTACGAGCAGTACTTC. Translation: CASNPDSTYEQYF.

The gene calls are TRBV7-9 and TRBJ1-4, with D possibly TRBD1 on 5 matching bases. Germline V gene sequence: CDR1 SEHNR, CDR2 FQNEAQ (reference sequence). The V end lost 6 bases, the J end lost 8 bases, and 19 bases lay between the germline ends. This CDR3 is built from 15 residues. CDR3 protein: CASRPASQVTEKLFF. In DNA form, the CDR3 reads TGTGCCAGCAGACCTGCATCACAGGTGACCGAAAAACTGTTTTTT.

This clone turned up a few times. The chain links TRBV11-2 to TRBJ1-1, with D possibly TRBD1 on 5 matching bases. The germline CDR1 and CDR2 sequences are SGHAT and FQNNGV. V gave up 5 bases and J gave up 4 bases, with 11 bases separating them. The CDR3 is 13 residues long. The CDR3 nucleotides read TGTGCCAGCAGCCCCAACAGGATCACTGAAGCTTTCTTT. The encoded protein is CASSPNRITEAFF.

The chain recombines TRBV27 with TRBJ2-5; TRBD1 matches at 7 bases. Trimming removed 6 bases from V and 1 base from J; junction bases left unmatched: 5. Germline CDR1 reads MNHEY; CDR2 reads SMNVEV (reference sequence). The CDR3 spans 14 residues. In DNA, the CDR3 is TGTGCCAGCAGGAAACAGGGGCTCCAAGAGACCCAGTACTTC. It is translated as CASRKQGLQETQYF.

V gene TRBV3-1 (or the pseudogene TRBV3-2) combines with J gene TRBJ2-3, with D perhaps TRBD2 (5 bases). The V and J ends lost 4 bases and 6 bases respectively, with 14 bases between them. The germline gives CDR1 LGHDT, CDR2 YNNKEL (reference sequence). The CDR3 spans 14 residues. For the CDR3, the DNA is TGTGCCAGCAGCCTCAATCCCTCGGGGGATACGCAGTATTTT. Protein sequence: CASSLNPSGDTQYF.

This chain uses TRBV7-2 with TRBJ2-1; 11 positions agree with TRBD1. V shed 4 bases and J 6 bases; nucleotides not matched to a gene: 8. Per germline, CDR1 SGHTA and CDR2 FQGNSA. This CDR3 spans 16 amino acids. The CDR3 region is CASSSSSGQGVNEQFF. The CDR3 DNA sequence: TGTGCCAGCAGCTCTTCGTCGGGACAGGGGGTCAATGAGCAGTTCTTC.

The chain is built from TRBV13 and TRBJ2-7; 7 positions agree with TRBD1. The V gene end was trimmed by 3 bases and the J gene end by 1 base; junction bases not matched to a gene: 0. The CDR3 length is 13 residues. Germline CDR1 is PRHDT and CDR2 is FYEKMQ (reference sequence). DNA for the CDR3: TGTGCCAGCAGCTTGGGACAGTCCTACGAGCAGTACTTC. This gives the protein CASSLGQSYEQYF.

The V gene is TRBV7-2, the J gene TRBJ1-2; 8 nucleotides match TRBD1. Trimming took 4 bases from V and 3 from J; bases not matched to a gene: 4. The germline V gene encodes CDR1 SGHTA and CDR2 FQGNSA. CDR3 length: 14 residues. The CDR3 sequence is CASSSDRGYYGYTF. For the CDR3, the DNA is TGTGCCAGCAGCTCCGACAGGGGATACTATGGCTACACCTTC. The whole variable domain, filled in from reference TRBV7-2 and TRBJ1-2, reads GAGVSQSPSNKVTEKGKDVELRCDPISGHTALYWYRQSLGQGLEFLIYFQGNSAPDKSGLPSDRFSAERTGGSVSTLTIQRTQQEDSAVYLCASSSDRGYYGYTFGSGTRLTVV.